A selection of T cell receptor beta chains follows, all from one sample in a study of blood T cell repertoires in COVID-19. The repertoire was sequenced with immunoSEQ multiplex PCR; TCRdb's copy has only in-frame clones and lacks some. This table has hundreds of thousands of clones, more than 75% appearing once. The sequenced sample was peripheral blood. These receptors were taken from a woman aged 60-75 years with COVID-19, enrolled during active disease. Both conserved end residues are part of each CDR3. A D gene is named only where the DNA matches it firmly.

J	length	V	D	CDR3	DNA
TRBJ1-5	15	TRBV6-5	TRBD1	CASSPDRGSNQPQHF	TGTGCCAGCAGTCCCGACAGGGGAAGCAATCAGCCCCAGCATTTT
TRBJ2-1	15	TRBV7-3	TRBD1	CASSPRQGVWDEQFF	TGTGCCAGCAGCCCAAGACAGGGGGTTTGGGATGAGCAGTTCTTC
TRBJ1-6	14	TRBV5-1	NA	CASSLGQDRSPLHF	TGCGCCAGCAGCTTGGGACAGGACCGTTCACCCCTCCACTTT
TRBJ1-1	11	TRBV6-5	NA	CASRQYTEAFF	TGTGCCAGCAGGCAGTACACTGAAGCTTTCTTT
TRBJ2-7	13	TRBV30	TRBD1	CAWSAGQTYEQYF	TGTGCCTGGAGTGCGGGACAGACCTACGAGCAGTACTTC
TRBJ1-2	13	TRBV3-1/TRBV3-2	TRBD1	CASSRTGLYGYTF	TGTGCCAGCAGCCGGACAGGCTTATATGGCTACACCTTC
TRBJ1-6	13	TRBV20-1	TRBD1	CSAGGGQVGSLHF	TGCAGTGCTGGTGGGGGACAGGTAGGGAGCCTCCACTTT
TRBJ1-1	13	TRBV9	TRBD1	CASGRDRDTEAFF	TGTGCCAGCGGAAGGGACAGAGACACTGAAGCTTTCTTT
TRBJ1-6	14	TRBV6-5	NA	CASSYADGGSPLHF	TGTGCCAGCAGTTACGCGGACGGGGGTTCACCCCTCCACTTT
TRBJ2-4	17	TRBV18	NA	CASSPPSGAVAKNIQYF	TGTGCCAGCTCACCACCGTCTGGAGCAGTAGCCAAAAACATTCAGTACTTC
TRBJ2-1	14	TRBV19	TRBD1	CASSIMTGGHEQFF	TGTGCCAGTAGTATTATGACAGGGGGCCATGAGCAGTTCTTC
TRBJ1-4	13	TRBV5-5	NA	CASSLFLNEKLFF	TGTGCCAGCAGCTTGTTCCTTAATGAAAAACTGTTTTTT
TRBJ2-1	17	TRBV4-1	NA	CASSQDLRQSPRSEQFF	TGCGCCAGCAGCCAAGATCTCCGGCAGTCTCCCCGGAGTGAGCAGTTCTTC
TRBJ2-7	15	TRBV5-1	TRBD1	CASSWASGTAYEQYF	TGCGCCAGCAGCTGGGCCTCCGGGACAGCCTACGAGCAGTACTTC
TRBJ1-3	17	TRBV19	NA	CASSGAGYIDSGNTIYF	TGTGCCAGTAGTGGGGCGGGGTACATAGACTCTGGAAACACCATATATTTT
TRBJ1-1	13	TRBV10-2	NA	CASSATELLEAFF	TGCGCCAGCAGTGCAACAGAACTCCTTGAAGCTTTCTTT
TRBJ2-2	17	TRBV7-3	TRBD1	CASSPNLGGRRTGELFF	TGTGCCAGCAGCCCAAACTTAGGGGGCCGACGAACCGGGGAGCTGTTTTTT
TRBJ1-3	18	TRBV2	NA	CASSEALRQARSGNTIYF	TGTGCCAGCAGTGAAGCGCTTCGACAAGCTCGTTCGGGAAACACCATATATTTT
TRBJ2-1	17	TRBV14	TRBD2	CASSQVGLAEPYNEQFF	TGTGCCAGCAGCCAAGTAGGGCTAGCGGAGCCCTACAATGAGCAGTTCTTC
TRBJ2-2	18	TRBV27	NA	CASSFRHQGIGDTGELFF	TGTGCCAGCAGTTTTCGCCATCAGGGGATCGGCGACACCGGGGAGCTGTTTTTT
TRBJ1-5	14	TRBV3-1/TRBV3-2	TRBD1	CASSQGQGYQPQHF	TGTGCCAGCAGCCAAGGACAGGGTTATCAGCCCCAGCATTTT
TRBJ1-1	14	TRBV7-2	TRBD1	CASSSTGGITEAFF	TGTGCCAGCAGCTCCACAGGGGGCATCACTGAAGCTTTCTTT